These 31 T cell receptor beta chains were all obtained from the same sample, sequenced in a study of blood T cell repertoires in COVID-19. Sequenced by immunoSEQ multiplex PCR; TCRdb stores in-frame clones only, minus some. The sample shows under 250,000 clones, approximately 89% of them seen only once. Sequences were obtained from PBMCs or T cells enriched from blood (not recorded which). The receptors were sampled from a woman aged 40 to 50 who had been exposed to COVID-19.

The chain joins TRBV7-2 to TRBJ1-5, with D maybe TRBD1 (5 bases). The CDR3 consists of 12 residues. Germline values: CDR1 SGHTA, CDR2 FQGNSA. The V end was cut by 5 bases, the J end by 9 bases, with 11 bases between. CDR3 sequence (DNA): TGTGCCAGCAGCGTCCAGGGTACGCCCCAGCATTTT. It yields the protein CASSVQGTPQHF.

V usage is TRBV27 and J usage is TRBJ2-1, with 9 bases lining up with TRBD2. The CDR3 runs to 17 residues. The J segment lost 2 bases and the V segment lost 6 bases, leaving 11 bases of the junction unmatched. Germline-derived CDR1 and CDR2 are MNHEY and SMNVEV (reference sequence). The CDR3 here is CASSRTGTSLPYNEQFF. DNA of the CDR3: TGTGCCAGCAGCCGCACCGGGACTAGCCTCCCCTACAATGAGCAGTTCTTC.

The chain recombines TRBV4-3 with TRBJ1-4; D is undetermined. The CDR3 runs 15 residues. Germline CDR1 and CDR2: LGHNA and YSLEER. V was cut by 0 bases and J by 6 bases, with 11 bases left in between. CDR3 region: CASSQDRREDEKLFF. In DNA form, the CDR3 reads TGCGCCAGCAGCCAAGATAGGCGGGAGGATGAAAAACTGTTTTTT.

CDR3 loop: CATSDFDRKSTDTQYF. The CDR3 bases are TGTGCCACCAGTGATTTTGACAGAAAGAGCACAGATACGCAGTATTTT. The chain links TRBV24-1 to TRBJ2-3; weak D call: TRBD1 (5 bases). There are 16 residues in the CDR3. Trimming removed 1 base from V and 0 bases from J, with 10 bases in between. Germline V gene data show CDR1 as KGHDR and CDR2 as SFDVKD.

This chain uses TRBV28 with TRBJ1-3; 7 bases fit TRBD1. Trimming cost V 6 bases and J 0 bases; bases outside gene matches: 26. The CDR3 sequence is 22 residues long. Germline CDR1 reads MDHEN; CDR2 reads SYDVKM. The CDR3 DNA follows: TGTGCCAGCAGCCTCACACCGGGACAGATCGACCCTGGCTCAAACTCTGGAAACACCATATATTTT. Translating it yields CASSLTPGQIDPGSNSGNTIYF.

The gene calls are TRBV7-9 and TRBJ1-1; 7 positions agree with TRBD1. The junction had 8 bases not matched to a gene; V was cut back by 4 bases and J by 3 bases. CDR3 length equals 15 residues. The germline CDR1 and CDR2 sequences are SEHNR and FQNEAQ (reference sequence). CDR3 bases: TGTGCCAGCAGCTCGCCGACAGGGTGGGACACTGAAGCTTTCTTT. Translated: CASSSPTGWDTEAFF.

The chain has TRBV11-2 and TRBJ1-2, with unresolved D. The germline CDR1 and CDR2 sequences are SGHAT and FQNNGV. CDR3 length equals 15 residues. V dropped 0 bases and J dropped 4 bases, with 12 bases sitting between them. Here the CDR3 reads CASSLDTGKIYGYTF. CDR3 bases: TGTGCCAGCAGCTTAGACACGGGGAAAATCTATGGCTACACCTTC. The variable domain in full, with the rest retrieved from reference TRBV11-2 and TRBJ1-2, is EAGVAQSPRYKIIEKRQSVAFWCNPISGHATLYWYQQILGQGPKLLIQFQNNGVVDDSQLPKDRFSAERLKGVDSTLKIQPAKLEDSAVYLCASSLDTGKIYGYTFGSGTRLTVV.

The chain has TRBV28 and TRBJ1-2, with unresolved D. V was clipped by 4 bases and J by 5 bases, with 11 bases between them. CDR1 is MDHEN, CDR2 SYDVKM, per germline. The CDR3 spans 13 residues. The CDR3 here is CASSSGPGYGYTF. The DNA of the CDR3 is TGTGCCAGCAGTTCCGGACCGGGATATGGCTACACCTTC.

The chain carries TRBV28 and TRBJ1-5; D not certain. Germline assignment: CDR1 MDHEN and CDR2 SYDVKM. The V and J ends lost 2 bases and 3 bases respectively, with 8 bases between them. The CDR3 covers 14 residues. The CDR3 reads CASSLGRHNQPQHF. CDR3 bases: TGTGCCAGCAGTTTAGGAAGACACAATCAGCCCCAGCATTTT.

The V and J genes are TRBV7-9 and TRBJ2-1; 8 positions match TRBD1. Germline CDR1 and CDR2: SEHNR and FQNEAQ (reference sequence). With V trimmed by 1 base and J by 6 bases, 8 bases remained unmatched. CDR3 length equals 16 residues. CDR3 residues: CASSLVGRGLSNEQFF. The CDR3, as DNA: TGTGCCAGCAGCTTAGTGGGCAGGGGGCTTAGCAATGAGCAGTTCTTC.

The rearrangement uses TRBV2 and TRBJ2-2; D is perhaps TRBD2 (7 bases). Between the trimmed V and J ends, which lost 7 bases and 0 bases, there was a span of 24 bases. CDR1 and CDR2 (germline): SNHLY, FYNNEI. This CDR3 region has 19 residues. The CDR3 bases are TGTGCCAGCACCCTTGGTGGGGGCGGGAGCAGAGCGAACACCGGGGAGCTGTTTTTT. It yields the protein CASTLGGGGSRANTGELFF. Supplemented by reference TRBV2 and TRBJ2-2, the full variable domain reads EPEVTQTPSHQVTQMGQEVILRCVPISNHLYFYWYRQILGQKVEFLVSFYNNEISEKSEIFDDQFSVERPDGSNFTLKIRSTKLEDSAMYFCASTLGGGGSRANTGELFFGEGSRLTVL.

The J gene is TRBJ2-7, the V gene TRBV27; TRBD2 matches at 8 bases. Germline-derived CDR1 and CDR2 are MNHEY and SMNVEV (reference sequence). Trimming at V came to 6 bases and at J to 9 bases, leaving 19 bases not matched to a gene. The CDR3 totals 16 residues. CDR3: CASSSRFTAGGLWQYV. CDR3 DNA: TGTGCCAGCAGCTCCAGGTTTACTGCGGGAGGACTATGGCAGTACGTC.

The chain couples TRBV6-5 to TRBJ1-6; unclear D gene. V lost 0 bases and J 6 bases, leaving 12 bases between the germline ends. Germline loops: CDR1 MNHEY, CDR2 SVGAGI. The CDR3 spans 16 residues. CDR3 region: CASSYSGSPFNSPLHF. The DNA for the CDR3 is TGTGCCAGCAGTTACTCGGGCAGTCCTTTTAATTCACCCCTCCACTTT.

This clone was observed once. The rearrangement uses TRBV14 and TRBJ1-1; D possibly corresponds to TRBD1 (5 bases). The germline V gene encodes CDR1 SGHDN and CDR2 FVKESK. V was cut by 7 bases and J by 0 bases, with 12 bases left in between. The length of the CDR3 is 14 residues. The CDR3 region is CASNVPGVNTEAFF. CDR3 nucleotides: TGTGCCAGCAACGTTCCGGGGGTGAACACTGAAGCTTTCTTT.

To note about this clone: Other DNA sequences in this sample translate to the same CDR3. This chain joins TRBV5-1 and TRBJ1-1, with a tentative D call TRBD1 (6 bases). The CDR3 extends over 14 amino acids. Looked up from germline, CDR1 is SGHRS and CDR2 is YFSETQ. Trimming took off 2 bases at V and 1 base at J, with 9 bases between the two ends. The chain's CDR3 is CASSLGQRNTEAFF. In nucleotides, the CDR3 is TGCGCCAGCAGCTTAGGACAGCGGAACACTGAAGCTTTCTTT.

The chain employs TRBV3-1 (or the pseudogene TRBV3-2) and TRBJ1-2, with 7 bases lining up with TRBD1. V dropped 4 bases and J dropped 3; count of bases not matched to a gene: 11. Germline V gene sequence: CDR1 LGHDT, CDR2 YNNKEL (reference sequence). The CDR3 loop spans 16 amino acids. The CDR3 DNA follows: TGTGCCAGCAGCCTACGGACAGGATCAGTGGACTATGGCTACACCTTC. Protein sequence: CASSLRTGSVDYGYTF.

The chain uses TRBV2 and TRBJ2-7, with TRBD1 matching 10 bases. Germline values: CDR1 SNHLY, CDR2 FYNNEI. This CDR3 has 13 amino acids. Trimming at V came to 8 bases and at J to 13 bases, leaving 14 bases not matched to a gene. The CDR3 reads CASYGQGGKSEYF. The CDR3 DNA sequence: TGTGCCAGCTATGGACAGGGGGGGAAGTCCGAATACTTC. The entire variable domain, with the rest obtained from reference TRBV2 and TRBJ2-7, is as follows: EPEVTQTPSHQVTQMGQEVILRCVPISNHLYFYWYRQILGQKVEFLVSFYNNEISEKSEIFDDQFSVERPDGSNFTLKIRSTKLEDSAMYFCASYGQGGKSEYFGPGTRLTVT.

The J gene is TRBJ1-2, the V gene TRBV11-2; D gene unclear. The CDR3 runs 16 residues. Trimming pared 1 base from V and 4 bases from J, leaving 16 bases between. Per the germline V gene, CDR1 is SGHAT and CDR2 is FQNNGV. In DNA form, the CDR3 reads TGTGCCAGCAGCTTAGTGGGAGGTGGGAGGGCCTATGGCTACACCTTC. It codes for CASSLVGGGRAYGYTF.

The J gene is TRBJ2-5, the V gene TRBV11-3; D perhaps matches TRBD2 (6 bases). V lost 2 bases and J 7 bases, leaving 8 bases between the germline ends. This CDR3 is 12 amino acids long. Looked up from germline, CDR1 is SGHNT and CDR2 is YENEEA. CDR3 coding DNA: TGTGCCAGCAGCTTACTCGGGGGGACCCAGTACTTC. Translating gives CASSLLGGTQYF. Together with reference TRBV11-3 and TRBJ2-5, the CDR3 gives the full variable domain: EAGVVQSPRYKIIEKKQPVAFWCNPISGHNTLYWYLQNLGQGPELLIRYENEEAVDDSQLPKDRFSAERLKGVDSTLKIQPAELGDSAVYLCASSLLGGTQYFGPGTRLLVL.

The chain is built from TRBV4-1 and TRBJ2-1; D is unclear. V lost 0 bases, J lost 6 bases, and 12 bases lay in between. CDR1 and CDR2 from the germline V gene are MGHRA and YSYEKL. This CDR3 is built from 15 residues. CDR3 protein: CASSQDVQMANEQFF. DNA for the CDR3: TGCGCCAGCAGCCAAGATGTACAAATGGCCAATGAGCAGTTCTTC.

The chain is built from TRBV15 and TRBJ1-4; 11 bases match TRBD1. Germline-derived CDR1 and CDR2 are LNHNV and YYDKDF (reference sequence). The CDR3 is made up of 16 amino acids. The junction had 5 bases not matched to a gene; V was cut back by 1 base and J by 7 bases. CDR3 coding DNA: TGTGCCACCAGCAGAGGGACCGGGACAGGGGGTGAAAAACTGTTTTTT. This gives the protein CATSRGTGTGGEKLFF.

The genes are TRBV11-2 and TRBJ1-3, with D unclear. The CDR3 spans 14 residues. The V gene's germline CDR1 is SGHAT and CDR2 FQNNGV. Between the trimmed V and J ends, which lost 5 bases and 0 bases, there was a span of 8 bases. The CDR3 bases are TGTGCCAGCAGCCCCGAGGCCTCTGGAAACACCATATATTTT. It encodes CASSPEASGNTIYF. The full variable domain, rest sourced from reference TRBV11-2 and TRBJ1-3, is EAGVAQSPRYKIIEKRQSVAFWCNPISGHATLYWYQQILGQGPKLLIQFQNNGVVDDSQLPKDRFSAERLKGVDSTLKIQPAKLEDSAVYLCASSPEASGNTIYFGEGSWLTVV.

The chain uses TRBV1 and TRBJ1-2; the table's TRBD1 call for D was not verified on the DNA. TRBV1 is recorded as a pseudogene. This CDR3 is 16 amino acids long. Here the CDR3 DNA reads TGCACCAGCAGCCAAGGGTCGCAGGACAACTTTTGTGGCTACACCTTC. As protein: CTSSQGSQDNFCGYTF.

With regard to this clone: Relative to the germline gene, one junction end is altered; a read error may explain this. The chain combines TRBV12-3 or TRBV12-4 with TRBJ2-3; 9 nucleotides align to TRBD1. The CDR3 totals 13 residues. CDR3 DNA: TGCGCCTCGGGACAGGGCTTAGCAGATACGCAGTATTTT. Translation: CASGQGLADTQYF.

The chain couples TRBV5-1 to TRBJ2-5, with 8 nucleotides matching TRBD2. The CDR3 runs to 14 residues. In germline, CDR1 is SGHRS, CDR2 YFSETQ. The ends lost 2 bases at V and 2 bases at J; junction bases unmatched: 2. CDR3 DNA sequence: TGCGCCAGCAGCTTCGCGGGGGGACAAGAGACCCAGTACTTC. Translating it yields CASSFAGGQETQYF.

The chain is built from TRBV6-5 and TRBJ1-2; 9 positions agree with TRBD1. The CDR3 is 13 residues long. From germline, CDR1 is MNHEY and CDR2 SVGAGI. CDR3 in DNA: TGTGTTGCCAGACGGGACAGGGACGCTGGCTACACCTTC. Encoded protein: CVARRDRDAGYTF.

This clone was seen a handful of times. The rearrangement links TRBV15 to TRBJ2-7; 8 nucleotides agree with TRBD2. This CDR3 is 14 amino acids long. Germline CDR1 reads LNHNV; CDR2 reads YYDKDF (reference sequence). With 2 bases clipped from V and 6 bases from J, the junction kept 6 bases outside the gene matches. The CDR3 DNA reads TGTGCCACCAGCAGAAAAGCGGGGGTAGTCGAGCAGTACTTC. Translated, it gives CATSRKAGVVEQYF. Full variable domain (rest looked up from reference TRBV15 and TRBJ2-7): DAMVIQNPRYQVTQFGKPVTLSCSQTLNHNVMYWYQQKSSQAPKLLFHYYDKDFNNEADTPDNFQSRRPNTSFCFLDIRSPGLGDTAMYLCATSRKAGVVEQYFGPGTRLTVT.

With regard to this clone: An end of the junction does not agree with germline; a read error may underlie this. The chain uses TRBV7-7 and TRBJ2-1; 7 bases fit TRBD2. The CDR3 extends over 15 amino acids. Germline V gene data show CDR1 as SSHAT and CDR2 as FNYEAQ (reference sequence). CDR3 residues: CASSLERGSYNEQFF. The CDR3 DNA follows: TGTGCTAGCAGCTTGGAGCGGGGATCCTACAATGAGCAGTTCTTC.

The rearrangement links TRBV28 to TRBJ2-2; a weak D match, TRBD1 (6 bases). Germline-derived CDR1 and CDR2 are MDHEN and SYDVKM. V was trimmed by 3 bases and J by 5 bases, leaving 7 bases between them. This CDR3 has 13 amino acids. In DNA, the CDR3 is TGTGCCAGCAGTTTCAGGGGAACCGGGGAGCTGTTTTTT. It is translated as CASSFRGTGELFF. The full variable domain, with the rest looked up from reference TRBV28 and TRBJ2-2, is DVKVTQSSRYLVKRTGEKVFLECVQDMDHENMFWYRQDPGLGLRLIYFSYDVKMKEKGDIPEGYSVSREKKERFSLILESASTNQTSMYLCASSFRGTGELFFGEGSRLTVL.

The chain is built from TRBV9 and TRBJ2-1; possibly TRBD1 for D (5 bases). V was shortened by 4 bases and J by 8 bases, with 19 bases between the two germline ends. Germline lookup yields CDR1 SGDLS and CDR2 YYNGEE. This CDR3 comprises 15 residues. The CDR3 loop is CASSPSGQVSDEQFF. DNA for the CDR3: TGTGCCAGCAGCCCCTCAGGGCAGGTAAGCGATGAGCAGTTCTTC.

The chain has TRBV19 and TRBJ2-5; TRBD1 is a possible D gene (6 bases). Trimming pared 6 bases from V and 4 bases from J, leaving 9 bases between. This CDR3 contains 12 residues. Germline V lookup: CDR1 LNHDA, CDR2 SQIVND (reference sequence). The CDR3 sequence: CASSPDRETQYF. The CDR3 bases are TGTGCCAGTAGCCCGGACAGAGAGACCCAGTACTTC.